This record concerns one TCR beta chain sequence. What it binds is not known. Via MiXCR, TCRdb re-called the RT-PCR reads, giving one row per CDR3 protein. Among hundreds of thousands of distinct CDR3 sequences listed, about 15% were seen once. The V and J ends lost 6 bases and 3 bases, in that order; junction bases with no gene match: 7. This CDR3 region has 13 residues. CDR1 DFQATT and CDR2 SNEGSKA come from the germline V gene (reference sequence). This record belongs to a study of response to subunit inactivated influenza vaccine. Overall study results and limits: That few new T cells are recruited by each seasonal influenza vaccination was the authors' suggestion.

This chain links TRBV20-1 with TRBJ2-7, with 8 bases fitting TRBD1. The sample consisted of CD4+ T cells sorted from PBMCs, taken 23 to 25 months after vaccination. The receptor's source is a man aged 50-75 years who received an inactivated influenza vaccine. The CDR3, as DNA: TGCAGTGCGACTGGACAGGGATTCTACGAGCAGTACTTC. Its translation is CSATGQGFYEQYF.